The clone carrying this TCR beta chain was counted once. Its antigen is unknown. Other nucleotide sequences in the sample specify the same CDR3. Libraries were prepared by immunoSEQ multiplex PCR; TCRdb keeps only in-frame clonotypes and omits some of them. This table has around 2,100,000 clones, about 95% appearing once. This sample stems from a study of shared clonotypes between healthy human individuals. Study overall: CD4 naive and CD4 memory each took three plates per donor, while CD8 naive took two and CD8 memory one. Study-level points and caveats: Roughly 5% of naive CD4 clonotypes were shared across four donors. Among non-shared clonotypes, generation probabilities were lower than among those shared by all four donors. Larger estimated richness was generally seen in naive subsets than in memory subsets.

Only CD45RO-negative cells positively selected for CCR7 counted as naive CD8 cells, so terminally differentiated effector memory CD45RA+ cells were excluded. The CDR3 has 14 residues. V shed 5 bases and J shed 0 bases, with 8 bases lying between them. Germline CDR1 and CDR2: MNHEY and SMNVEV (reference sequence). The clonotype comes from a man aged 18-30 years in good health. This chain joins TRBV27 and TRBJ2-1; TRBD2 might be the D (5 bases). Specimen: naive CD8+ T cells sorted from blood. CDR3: CASSLGSSYNEQFF. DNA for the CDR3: TGTGCCAGCAGTCTAGGGAGCTCCTACAATGAGCAGTTCTTC.